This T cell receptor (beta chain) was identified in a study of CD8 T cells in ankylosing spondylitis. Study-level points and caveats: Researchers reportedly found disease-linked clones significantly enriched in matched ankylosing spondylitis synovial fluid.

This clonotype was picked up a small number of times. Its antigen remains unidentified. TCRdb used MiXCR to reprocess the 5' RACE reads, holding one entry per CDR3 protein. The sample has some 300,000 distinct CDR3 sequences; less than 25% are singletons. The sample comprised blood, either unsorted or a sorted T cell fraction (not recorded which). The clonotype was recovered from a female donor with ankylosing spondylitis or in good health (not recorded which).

CDR3 nucleotide sequence: TGTGCCAGCAGTCAGGGGGACAGGGCTTATGGCTACACCTTC. Translated, it gives CASSQGDRAYGYTF. The rearrangement joins TRBV28 to TRBJ1-2, with TRBD1 matching over 9 bases. With 5 bases clipped from V and 5 bases from J, the junction kept 6 bases outside the gene matches. The CDR3 sequence is 14 residues long. Germline CDR1 MDHEN, CDR2 SYDVKM.